The 25 T cell receptor beta chains below all came from one sample that was sequenced in a study of human thymus T cells. Assay: immunoSEQ multiplex PCR; the TCRdb copy retains only in-frame clones and omits some. The table includes roughly 120,000 clones, around 95% detected once. During corrective heart surgery, resections were taken, and the thymus tissue came from them. Material: thymus tissue. The receptors here all came from a boy younger than two with a congenital heart defect but otherwise immunologically healthy.

The V call is TRBV6-1, the J call TRBJ1-5, with 8 positions matching TRBD1. The germline gives CDR1 MNHNS, CDR2 SASEGT. The CDR3 consists of 20 residues. V was clipped by 4 bases and J by 4 bases; unmatched bases: 21. The chain's CDR3 is CASSVMTPDREGHKNQPQHF. CDR3 DNA: TGTGCCAGCAGTGTAATGACACCGGACAGGGAGGGGCACAAAAATCAGCCCCAGCATTTT.

The chain uses TRBV12-5 and TRBJ1-3; D not certain. V lost 1 base, J lost 0 bases, and 10 bases lay in between. The CDR3 has 16 residues. Germline V CDR1 and CDR2: LGHNT, FRNRAP. CDR3 residues: CASGLGALRSGNTIYF. The CDR3 bases are TGTGCTAGTGGTTTGGGTGCCCTTCGCTCTGGAAACACCATATATTTT.

The chain combines TRBV28 with TRBJ1-3; D possibly corresponds to TRBD1 (6 bases). There are 18 residues in the CDR3. V lost 3 bases and J lost 0, with 18 bases in between. The germline CDR1 and CDR2 sequences are MDHEN and SYDVKM. CDR3 bases: TGTGCCAGCAGTTTGGGACTTAAGGACAGCCACTCTGGAAACACCATATATTTT. It translates to CASSLGLKDSHSGNTIYF.

The gene calls are TRBV10-3 and TRBJ2-7, with 11 nucleotides matching TRBD1. The germline V gene encodes CDR1 ENHRY and CDR2 SYGVKD. This CDR3 spans 16 amino acids. The ends lost 2 bases at V and 4 bases at J; junction bases unmatched: 7. In DNA form, the CDR3 reads TGTGCCATCAGTGAGCAATCGGGACAGGGGGTGTACGAGCAGTACTTC. Amino acid sequence: CAISEQSGQGVYEQYF.

This chain links TRBV7-4 with TRBJ1-2, with TRBD1 matching 10 bases. The CDR3 has 19 residues. Germline assignment: CDR1 SGHVT and CDR2 SQSDAQ. J lost 8 bases, V lost 8 bases, and 26 bases had no gene match. The CDR3 DNA reads TGTGCCAGCCGGAGTCGGCGCCCTGGGACAGGGGCCGGAGGGGGGGGCTACACCTTC. Its translation is CASRSRRPGTGAGGGGYTF.

V and J are TRBV6-1 and TRBJ2-1; D is undetermined. CDR1 and CDR2 from the germline V gene are MNHNS and SASEGT. The CDR3 length is 12 residues. V was cut by 2 bases and J by 12 bases, with 11 bases left in between. The CDR3 is CASSERRPVQFF. Written as DNA, the CDR3 is TGTGCCAGCAGTGAACGTCGGCCAGTGCAGTTCTTC.

This chain uses TRBV19 with TRBJ1-4, with TRBD1 matching over 8 bases. The V segment lost 5 bases and the J segment 8 bases; nucleotides outside the gene matches: 13. The CDR3 consists of 16 residues. Germline V gene lookup returns CDR1 LNHDA and CDR2 SQIVND (reference sequence). CDR3 residues: CASSPGRQGPREKLFF. The CDR3 coding sequence is TGTGCCAGTAGTCCCGGAAGACAGGGGCCTCGGGAAAAACTGTTTTTT.

The rearrangement uses TRBV5-6 and TRBJ2-7; possibly TRBD2 for D (7 bases). This CDR3 has 16 amino acids. Germline V gene sequence: CDR1 SGHDT, CDR2 YYEEEE. V shed 0 bases and J shed 0 bases, with 13 bases lying between them. CDR3 sequence: CASSLVGGTLSYEQYF. The CDR3 region has the DNA TGTGCCAGCAGCTTGGTGGGGGGGACACTCTCCTACGAGCAGTACTTC.

This clone came up once. The chain is built from TRBV10-2 and TRBJ2-1; unclear D gene. Trimming left V 3 bases short and J 3 bases short, with 6 bases between. In germline, CDR1 is WSHSY, CDR2 SAAADI. The CDR3 has 13 amino acids. In DNA, the CDR3 is TGCGCCAGCAGTGATCTGAACTACAATGAGCAGTTCTTC. It is translated as CASSDLNYNEQFF.

The rearrangement uses TRBV19 and TRBJ1-5; no firm D call. This CDR3 is 15 amino acids long. The germline CDR1 and CDR2 sequences are LNHDA and SQIVND (reference sequence). Trimming removed 1 base from V and 1 base from J, with 8 bases in between. This CDR3 is CASSIGPRSNQPQHF. The CDR3 coding sequence is TGTGCCAGTAGTATAGGCCCAAGGAGCAATCAGCCCCAGCATTTT.

The chain combines TRBV4-2 with TRBJ1-1, with a tentative D call TRBD1 (5 bases). V gave up 0 bases and J gave up 6 bases, with 14 bases separating them. Germline values: CDR1 LGHNA, CDR2 YNFKEQ. This CDR3 has 15 amino acids. In DNA form, the CDR3 reads TGTGCCAGCAGCCAAGATTCAGGGCTACCGGCTGAAGCTTTCTTT. Encoded protein: CASSQDSGLPAEAFF.

The chain joins TRBV6-6 to TRBJ1-5, with a tentative D call TRBD1 (5 bases). V lost 7 bases to trimming and J lost 7 bases, with 17 bases between them. From germline, CDR1 is MNHNY and CDR2 SVGAGI (reference sequence). This CDR3 contains 14 residues. CDR3 nucleotide sequence: TGTGCCAGCACCACACACGGGGGTACACAGCCCCAGCATTTT. It encodes CASTTHGGTQPQHF.

The rearrangement links TRBV7-9 to TRBJ2-2, with 10 bases aligning to TRBD1. Germline V gene sequence: CDR1 SEHNR, CDR2 FQNEAQ (reference sequence). V was pared by 5 bases and J by 3 bases, with 9 bases of the junction left unmatched. This CDR3 has 17 residues. CDR3 sequence: CASSATQGTGDTGELFF. Here the CDR3 DNA reads TGTGCCAGCAGCGCCACGCAAGGGACAGGGGACACCGGGGAGCTGTTTTTT.

The CDR3 nucleotides are TGTGCCAGCGCCGGCAACACCGGGGAGCTGTTTTTT. As protein: CASAGNTGELFF. This chain joins TRBV28 and TRBJ2-2; D gene ambiguous. Trimming cost V 8 bases and J 2 bases, with 6 bases left between them. Germline CDR1 is MDHEN and CDR2 is SYDVKM. The CDR3 runs to 12 residues.

This chain links TRBV28 with TRBJ2-1; D is possibly TRBD1 (6 bases). Between the trimmed V and J ends, which lost 3 bases and 4 bases, there was a span of 16 bases. Germline lookup yields CDR1 MDHEN and CDR2 SYDVKM. This CDR3 is built from 16 residues. This CDR3 is CASSFHRVPYYNEQFF. The CDR3 coding sequence is TGTGCCAGCAGTTTCCACAGGGTTCCTTATTACAATGAGCAGTTCTTC. The variable domain in full, completed from reference TRBV28 and TRBJ2-1, reads DVKVTQSSRYLVKRTGEKVFLECVQDMDHENMFWYRQDPGLGLRLIYFSYDVKMKEKGDIPEGYSVSREKKERFSLILESASTNQTSMYLCASSFHRVPYYNEQFFGPGTRLTVL.

This rearrangement joins TRBV27 to TRBJ1-1; perhaps TRBD1 as D (5 bases). This CDR3 has 14 residues. V lost 6 bases to trimming and J lost 4 bases, with 15 bases between them. Germline assignment: CDR1 MNHEY and CDR2 SMNVEV (reference sequence). CDR3 amino acids: CASSEGYGGTEAFF. The CDR3 bases are TGTGCCAGCAGCGAAGGGTACGGGGGCACTGAAGCTTTCTTT.

Only one count was recorded for this clone. This chain joins TRBV14 and TRBJ2-1, with 9 positions matching TRBD2. The length of the CDR3 is 17 residues. The V gene end was trimmed by 0 bases and the J gene end by 7 bases; junction bases not matched to a gene: 10. Germline CDR1 is SGHDN and CDR2 is FVKESK. The CDR3 DNA is TGTGCCAGCAGCCAAGATCTTTGGCGGGGGGGCAAGAATGAGCAGTTCTTC. Amino acid sequence: CASSQDLWRGGKNEQFF.

The rearrangement links TRBV19 to TRBJ1-2; D call uncertain. Germline CDR1 LNHDA, CDR2 SQIVND (reference sequence). With 5 bases removed from V and 2 bases from J, the gap between germline ends came to 9 bases. The CDR3 runs to 13 residues. CDR3 DNA sequence: TGTGCCAGTAGTTCCTCCTGGAACTATGGCTACACCTTC. It codes for CASSSSWNYGYTF.

The rearrangement uses TRBV7-2 and TRBJ2-1, with a tentative D call TRBD2 (5 bases). This CDR3 has 14 residues. V lost 5 bases and J lost 9, with 17 bases in between. CDR1 is SGHTA, CDR2 FQGNSA, per germline. The DNA of the CDR3 is TGTGCCAGCAGCCTCGGGGTGGATTTTGGTGAGCAGTTCTTC. This gives the protein CASSLGVDFGEQFF.

The chain employs TRBV9 and TRBJ2-3; no clear D gene. The CDR3 has 13 amino acids. Germline values: CDR1 SGDLS, CDR2 YYNGEE. V was trimmed by 4 bases and J by 2 bases, leaving 8 bases between them. CDR3 loop: CASSFFPTDTQYF. CDR3 DNA: TGTGCCAGCAGCTTTTTCCCCACAGATACGCAGTATTTT.

The chain uses TRBV13 and TRBJ2-1; tentative D call: TRBD1 (5 bases). The germline V gene encodes CDR1 PRHDT and CDR2 FYEKMQ (reference sequence). The CDR3 loop spans 14 amino acids. The V and J ends lost 5 bases and 4 bases respectively, with 12 bases between them. The CDR3 sequence is CASSDKGWYNEQFF. CDR3 DNA: TGTGCCAGCAGCGACAAGGGGTGGTACAATGAGCAGTTCTTC.

The chain has TRBV6-5 and TRBJ2-7, with 9 bases that match TRBD2. The CDR3 is 15 residues long. The germline CDR1 and CDR2 sequences are MNHEY and SVGAGI. V was pared by 0 bases and J by 7 bases, with 7 bases of the junction left unmatched. The CDR3 coding sequence is TGTGCCAGCAGTTACTCGGACCGCGGGGGGGGTGAGCAGTACTTC. Translated, it gives CASSYSDRGGGEQYF.

This chain links TRBV2 with TRBJ1-2; D not resolved. The germline gives CDR1 SNHLY, CDR2 FYNNEI. The germline V and J ends were trimmed by 4 bases and 5 bases, with 11 bases remaining between them. The CDR3 extends over 13 amino acids. The CDR3 loop reads CASSGSSTYGYTF. The DNA of the CDR3 is TGTGCCAGCAGTGGGTCCTCCACTTATGGCTACACCTTC.

The gene calls are TRBV7-2 and TRBJ2-7; no firm D call. The CDR3 length is 14 residues. Germline V gene data show CDR1 as SGHTA and CDR2 as FQGNSA. The V gene lost 5 bases and the J gene lost 2 bases, with 13 bases spanning the gap. The CDR3 DNA is TGTGCCAGCAGCCATAGGCCCCTGACCTACGAGCAGTACTTC. Protein sequence: CASSHRPLTYEQYF.

This sequence joins TRBV28 and TRBJ1-1; 7 positions agree with TRBD1. Germline-derived CDR1 and CDR2 are MDHEN and SYDVKM. This CDR3 is built from 15 residues. The ends lost 6 bases at V and 6 bases at J; junction bases unmatched: 13. CDR3: CASSSPNRGFAEAFF. CDR3 DNA: TGTGCCAGCAGCAGTCCTAACAGGGGATTCGCTGAAGCTTTCTTT.